Presented here are 32 T cell receptor beta chains from one specimen sequenced in a study of shared clonotypes between healthy human individuals. The repertoire was sequenced with immunoSEQ multiplex PCR; TCRdb's copy has only in-frame clones and lacks some. This table has 980,000 or so clones, over 75% appearing once. The sequenced sample was memory CD4+ T cells sorted from blood. Subset in this sample: CD45RA-negative fraction. The source of these receptors is a man aged 18 to 30 in good health.

The V and J genes are TRBV14 and TRBJ2-3, with unresolved D. The CDR3 is made up of 15 amino acids. Germline CDR1 and CDR2: SGHDN and FVKESK. V dropped 0 bases and J dropped 2 bases, with 9 bases sitting between them. CDR3 nucleotide sequence: TGTGCCAGCAGCCAAGACAGGTTCGCCACAGATACGCAGTATTTT. Its protein product is CASSQDRFATDTQYF.

V and J are TRBV7-8 and TRBJ2-3; no definite D call. Trimming cost V 0 bases and J 2 bases, with 9 bases left between them. Germline CDR1 reads SGHVS; CDR2 reads FQNEAQ. The CDR3 runs 15 residues. The CDR3 loop reads CASSLAARFTDTQYF. CDR3 sequence (DNA): TGTGCCAGCAGCTTAGCTGCTAGATTCACAGATACGCAGTATTTT.

The J gene is TRBJ2-1, the V gene TRBV29-1; TRBD2 is a possible D gene (6 bases). Germline CDR1 SQVTM, CDR2 ANQGSEA. Trimming cost V 2 bases and J 0 bases, with 8 bases left between them. CDR3 size: 14 residues. CDR3 sequence reads: CSVELATSYNEQFF. The CDR3 coding sequence is TGCAGCGTTGAACTAGCGACCTCCTACAATGAGCAGTTCTTC.

The V gene is TRBV2, the J gene TRBJ2-7; 7 positions agree with TRBD1. This CDR3 has 16 amino acids. Germline V gene lookup returns CDR1 SNHLY and CDR2 FYNNEI. Losses at the gene ends were 4 bases for V and 2 bases for J; bases not matched to a gene: 11. The CDR3: CASSVNRGIGPYEQYF. The CDR3 region has the DNA TGTGCCAGCAGTGTGAACAGGGGCATTGGCCCCTACGAGCAGTACTTC.

With respect to this clone: Additional DNA sequences in this sample encode the identical CDR3. The V and J genes are TRBV29-1 and TRBJ1-5; D possibly corresponds to TRBD1 (5 bases). CDR1 and CDR2 from the germline V gene are SQVTM and ANQGSEA. The germline V and J ends were trimmed by 1 base and 2 bases, with 9 bases remaining between them. The CDR3 is 14 amino acids. In nucleotides, the CDR3 is TGCAGCGTTGAAGTGGGGGGGGGCAATCAGCCCCAGCATTTT. It encodes CSVEVGGGNQPQHF.

The chain links TRBV2 to TRBJ1-1, with 12 bases lining up with TRBD1. V trimming: 2 bases; J trimming: 3 bases; junction bases outside the gene matches: 7. Germline V CDR1 and CDR2: SNHLY, FYNNEI. This CDR3 has 17 amino acids. Written as DNA, the CDR3 is TGTGCCAGCAGTGAAAAGGGGACAGGGGGCGCGTACACTGAAGCTTTCTTT. This gives the protein CASSEKGTGGAYTEAFF.

The rearrangement joins TRBV2 to TRBJ1-1, with D unclear. Germline V gives CDR1 SNHLY, CDR2 FYNNEI. Trimming took 6 bases from V and 0 from J, leaving 8 bases between them. The CDR3 extends over 13 amino acids. The CDR3 spells CASSTDMNTEAFF. As DNA, the CDR3 is TGTGCCAGCAGCACAGACATGAACACTGAAGCTTTCTTT.

The chain combines TRBV18 with TRBJ2-5; D gene ambiguous. In germline, CDR1 is KGHSH, CDR2 LQKENI. CDR3 length: 14 amino acids. V was clipped by 1 base and J by 1 base, with 7 bases between them. In DNA, the CDR3 is TGTGCCAGCTCACCACGGGCCAGCCAAGAGACCCAGTACTTC. Translating it yields CASSPRASQETQYF.

This clone was detected a few times. The CDR3 sequence is CAWSVRGTGRYGYTF. The CDR3 bases are TGTGCCTGGAGTGTACGTGGGACAGGGCGGTATGGCTACACCTTC. V and J are TRBV30 and TRBJ1-2; 9 bases match TRBD1. The CDR3 has 15 amino acids. The ends lost 0 bases at V and 5 bases at J; junction bases unmatched: 7. CDR1 and CDR2 from the germline V gene are GTSNPN and SVGIG (reference sequence).

This clone has a count of ten or more. The CDR3, as DNA: TGTGCCAGCAGTGAAGGCGGAGTGTTCCCTGGGTACTTC. Translating it yields CASSEGGVFPGYF. This chain uses TRBV6-1 with TRBJ2-5; D ambiguous. CDR1 and CDR2 (germline): MNHNS, SASEGT. Between the trimmed V and J ends, which lost 1 base and 13 bases, there was a span of 16 bases. The CDR3 runs 13 residues.

The rearrangement links TRBV28 to TRBJ2-3, with a weak D call TRBD2 (6 bases). Trimming pared 6 bases from V and 0 bases from J, leaving 10 bases between. The CDR3 is made up of 14 amino acids. CDR1 is MDHEN, CDR2 SYDVKM, per germline. CDR3 in DNA: TGTGCCAGCAGCCCTGGACTAAGCACAGATACGCAGTATTTT. Its protein is CASSPGLSTDTQYF.

The chain uses TRBV19 and TRBJ2-7; no definite D call. The V gene lost 5 bases and the J gene lost 2 bases, with 22 bases spanning the gap. This CDR3 has 17 residues. Germline V lookup: CDR1 LNHDA, CDR2 SQIVND (reference sequence). The CDR3 sequence is CASSSKVADLNPYEQYF. CDR3 DNA sequence: TGTGCCAGTAGTTCTAAGGTGGCGGACCTTAATCCCTACGAGCAGTACTTC.

This clone occurred a few times. This chain uses TRBV6-4 with TRBJ2-5; no clear D. Germline V CDR1 and CDR2: MRHNA, SNTAGT. There are 13 residues in the CDR3. V lost 8 bases to trimming and J lost 4 bases, with 14 bases between them. The CDR3 DNA reads TGTGCCAGCTCGAGTAATTGGGGAGAGACCCAGTACTTC. This sequence encodes CASSSNWGETQYF.

The rearrangement joins TRBV28 to TRBJ1-5, with D uncertain. The V end was cut by 3 bases, the J end by 0 bases, with 6 bases between. The length of the CDR3 is 14 residues. The germline V gene has CDR1 MDHEN and CDR2 SYDVKM. The CDR3 DNA sequence: TGTGCCAGCAGTTTTATTCTTAGCAATCAGCCCCAGCATTTT. Translated, it gives CASSFILSNQPQHF.

The chain is built from TRBV6-5 and TRBJ2-5; the match to TRBD2 covers 10 bases. V gave up 2 bases and J gave up 5 bases; unmatched junction bases: 2. Germline loops: CDR1 MNHEY, CDR2 SVGAGI. This CDR3 has 14 residues. CDR3 sequence reads: CASSYLAGVETQYF. The CDR3 DNA sequence: TGTGCCAGCAGTTACCTAGCGGGGGTCGAGACCCAGTACTTC.

This clone was counted a single time. The chain links TRBV28 to TRBJ2-1, with D perhaps matching TRBD2 (5 bases). Trimming removed 5 bases at V and 0 bases at J, with 14 bases between. This CDR3 contains 16 residues. CDR1 MDHEN and CDR2 SYDVKM come from the germline V gene. The CDR3 region is CASSPASGNSYNEQFF. The CDR3 coding sequence is TGTGCCAGCAGTCCCGCCTCGGGGAACTCCTACAATGAGCAGTTCTTC. The full variable domain, with the rest looked up from reference TRBV28 and TRBJ2-1, is DVKVTQSSRYLVKRTGEKVFLECVQDMDHENMFWYRQDPGLGLRLIYFSYDVKMKEKGDIPEGYSVSREKKERFSLILESASTNQTSMYLCASSPASGNSYNEQFFGPGTRLTVL.

In this sample, this clone turned up a few times. The rearrangement uses TRBV10-2 and TRBJ1-2; D ambiguous. V was shortened by 4 bases and J by 0 bases, with 6 bases between the two germline ends. Germline lookup yields CDR1 WSHSY and CDR2 SAAADI. The CDR3 sequence is 13 residues long. CDR3 in DNA: TGCGCCAGCAGTGGGGCGGCTAACTATGGCTACACCTTC. It translates to CASSGAANYGYTF.

V usage is TRBV28 and J usage is TRBJ1-2; possibly TRBD1 for D (5 bases). Germline CDR1 and CDR2: MDHEN and SYDVKM. Trimming left V 10 bases short and J 2 bases short, with 14 bases between. The CDR3 runs to 13 residues. The CDR3 region has the DNA TGTGCCACGCCCGGGACTGGGAACTATGGCTACACCTTC. It specifies CATPGTGNYGYTF.

V and J are TRBV2 and TRBJ2-1; 10 nucleotides agree with TRBD2. Germline trimming cut 6 bases from V and 4 bases from J; bases unmatched to any gene: 3. CDR1 and CDR2 (germline): SNHLY, FYNNEI. CDR3 length: 14 amino acids. CDR3 nucleotides: TGTGCCAGCAGACTACTAGCGGGGTACAATGAGCAGTTCTTC. It yields the protein CASRLLAGYNEQFF.

This rearrangement joins TRBV9 to TRBJ1-2; a weak D match, TRBD1 (6 bases). Germline CDR1 SGDLS, CDR2 YYNGEE. This CDR3 is built from 14 residues. V shed 2 bases and J shed 4 bases, with 12 bases lying between them. The CDR3 reads CASSVTRDTYGYTF. CDR3 DNA sequence: TGTGCCAGCAGCGTCACCCGGGACACCTATGGCTACACCTTC.

The chain is built from TRBV27 and TRBJ1-5, with 7 bases matching TRBD1. The V gene end was trimmed by 5 bases and the J gene end by 1 base; junction bases not matched to a gene: 5. The CDR3 contains 15 residues. Germline V lookup: CDR1 MNHEY, CDR2 SMNVEV (reference sequence). The CDR3 DNA is TGTGCCAGCAGTCCATTACAGGGGAGCAATCAGCCCCAGCATTTT. It is translated as CASSPLQGSNQPQHF.

V and J are TRBV6-6 and TRBJ1-3; D is uncertain. CDR3 size: 15 residues. Germline lookup yields CDR1 MNHNY and CDR2 SVGAGI (reference sequence). Between the trimmed V and J ends, which lost 6 bases and 0 bases, there was a span of 12 bases. The CDR3 loop is CASSLTAGSGNTIYF. CDR3 coding DNA: TGTGCCAGCAGCTTGACGGCCGGCTCTGGAAACACCATATATTTT.

The rearrangement joins TRBV6-1 to TRBJ2-7; D perhaps matches TRBD1 (5 bases). The V end was cut by 4 bases, the J end by 6 bases, with 19 bases between. Germline values: CDR1 MNHNS, CDR2 SASEGT. The CDR3 totals 15 residues. The DNA of the CDR3 is TGTGCCAGCAGTGCGACTGACAGTAAGGCCACCGAGCAGTACTTC. This encodes CASSATDSKATEQYF.

A few counts support this clone. The chain uses TRBV30 and TRBJ1-3; D might be TRBD1 (6 bases). Germline V gene lookup returns CDR1 GTSNPN and CDR2 SVGIG (reference sequence). V lost 3 bases, J lost 0 bases, and 9 bases lay in between. The CDR3 extends over 14 amino acids. The CDR3 sequence is CAWRTGSSGNTIYF. In DNA, the CDR3 is TGTGCCTGGAGGACAGGTAGCTCTGGAAACACCATATATTTT.

The chain links TRBV28 to TRBJ2-3; D is perhaps TRBD2 (5 bases). The V gene's germline CDR1 is MDHEN and CDR2 SYDVKM. The CDR3 consists of 20 residues. Trimming left V 1 base short and J 0 bases short, with 23 bases between. The CDR3, as DNA: TGTGCCAGCAGTTTATTTGTTCGGTTCCCGATAGCGACTAGCACAGATACGCAGTATTTT. This gives the protein CASSLFVRFPIATSTDTQYF.

The chain uses TRBV30 and TRBJ2-5; no clear D gene. The ends were cut back, 0 bases at V and 5 bases at J, with 10 bases in the middle. The CDR3 totals 13 residues. Germline V gene data show CDR1 as GTSNPN and CDR2 as SVGIG (reference sequence). This CDR3 reads CAWSVRGSETQYF. DNA for the CDR3: TGTGCCTGGAGTGTACGAGGATCGGAGACCCAGTACTTC.

V usage is TRBV7-9 and J usage is TRBJ1-2; 7 nucleotides line up with TRBD1. The germline V gene has CDR1 SEHNR and CDR2 FQNEAQ (reference sequence). V was clipped by 5 bases and J by 6 bases; unmatched bases: 6. This CDR3 comprises 13 residues. CDR3 sequence: CASSNTGVDGYTF. The DNA of the CDR3 is TGTGCCAGCAGCAATACAGGGGTAGATGGCTACACCTTC. The whole variable domain, remainder taken from reference TRBV7-9 and TRBJ1-2, is DTGVSQNPRHKITKRGQNVTFRCDPISEHNRLYWYRQTLGQGPEFLTYFQNEAQLEKSRLLSDRFSAERPKGSFSTLEIQRTEQGDSAMYLCASSNTGVDGYTFGSGTRLTVV.

V is TRBV9 and J is TRBJ2-3, with 7 bases matching TRBD1. Germline trimming cut 0 bases from V and 1 base from J; bases unmatched to any gene: 5. CDR1 is SGDLS and CDR2 is YYNGEE in the germline V gene. CDR3 size: 16 residues. The CDR3 coding sequence is TGTGCCAGCAGCGTAGGTTGGCAGGGGGGCACAGATACGCAGTATTTT. It is translated as CASSVGWQGGTDTQYF. Full variable domain (rest looked up from reference TRBV9 and TRBJ2-3): DSGVTQTPKHLITATGQRVTLRCSPRSGDLSVYWYQQSLDQGLQFLIQYYNGEERAKGNILERFSAQQFPDLHSELNLSSLELGDSALYFCASSVGWQGGTDTQYFGPGTRLTVL.

There are a few counts of this clone. The rearrangement joins TRBV7-3 to TRBJ1-1, with D tentatively TRBD1 (6 bases). Germline-derived CDR1 and CDR2 are SGHTA and FQGTGA. Trimming left V 1 base short and J 7 bases short, with 10 bases between. This CDR3 contains 13 residues. The CDR3 DNA reads TGTGCCAGCAGCTTAAACCCGACAGGTGAAGCTTTCTTT. Residues: CASSLNPTGEAFF.

The J gene is TRBJ1-1, the V gene TRBV6-5, with D uncertain. The germline CDR1 and CDR2 sequences are MNHEY and SVGAGI. Trimming cost V 2 bases and J 4 bases, with 11 bases left between them. This CDR3 spans 14 amino acids. The CDR3 sequence: CASSYNVGITEAFF. The DNA of the CDR3 is TGTGCCAGCAGTTACAATGTGGGTATCACTGAAGCTTTCTTT.

This clone has more than one count but fewer than ten. Other nucleotide sequences from this sample produce the same CDR3. The chain recombines TRBV30 with TRBJ2-5, with D unresolved. V lost 5 bases and J 1 base, leaving 2 bases between the germline ends. The CDR3 consists of 10 residues. Germline loops: CDR1 GTSNPN, CDR2 SVGIG (reference sequence). CDR3 sequence (DNA): TGTGCCTGGGCCCAAGAGACCCAGTACTTC. This codes for CAWAQETQYF.

The rearrangement uses TRBV27 and TRBJ2-7, with TRBD1 as a possible D gene (6 bases). CDR3 length equals 13 residues. Germline loops: CDR1 MNHEY, CDR2 SMNVEV (reference sequence). Trimming took 8 bases from V and 4 from J, leaving 15 bases between them. The chain's CDR3 is CASGRDTYYEQYF. CDR3 DNA sequence: TGTGCCAGCGGCCGGGACACCTATTACGAGCAGTACTTC.